Listed below are T cell receptor beta chains from one sample, sequenced in a study of blood T cell repertoires in COVID-19. Profiled with immunoSEQ multiplex PCR; TCRdb holds only in-frame clones, not every one. The sample shows fewer than 250,000 clones, around four fifths of them seen only once. Input material: peripheral blood. These receptors were taken from a man over 45 with active or convalescent COVID-19. CDR3s include the opening cysteine and the closing phenylalanine or tryptophan.

v_gene	j_gene	CDR3aa
TRBV19	TRBJ1-5	CASSSSPGGQPQHF
TRBV5-4	TRBJ1-2	CASSLDRGLYGYTF
TRBV18	TRBJ2-5	CASSAPVAGGQETQYF
TRBV18	TRBJ1-5	CASSPLAGQPQHF
TRBV5-1	TRBJ2-2	CASSFGTENTGELFF
TRBV5-5	TRBJ2-7	CASQTGVAYEQYF
TRBV5-4	TRBJ1-6	CASSLQGSPLHF
TRBV4-2	TRBJ2-7	CASSQVGTSPYEQYF
TRBV15	TRBJ1-4	CATSREGSGINEKLFF
TRBV6-2/TRBV6-3	TRBJ2-7	CASSYRGGSYEQYF
TRBV5-1	TRBJ1-5	CASSLDTGRNQPQHF
TRBV5-1	TRBJ1-2	CASSLYQDTPGYGYTF
TRBV20-1	TRBJ2-1	CSPNGGQGQVF
TRBV30	TRBJ1-2	CAWSVPNRENGYTF
TRBV28	TRBJ2-1	CASSPRTGGKSEQFF
TRBV7-2	TRBJ2-1	CASSLALSDEQFF
TRBV5-1	TRBJ2-7	CASRGQGGTYEQYF
TRBV7-2	TRBJ2-7	CASSNEGTGLYEQYF
TRBV29-1	TRBJ1-3	CSVITGTGNTIYF
TRBV28	TRBJ2-7	CASSGGGTASSYEQYF
TRBV4-1	TRBJ1-4	CASSQEGPRQSDEKLFF
TRBV7-2	TRBJ1-5	CASSLQGTANQPQHF
TRBV12-3/TRBV12-4	TRBJ1-1	CASRLGQPTEAFF
TRBV19	TRBJ1-3	CASRQRQAPSGNTIYF
TRBV19	TRBJ2-7	CASSRGGAGHEQYF
TRBV7-2	TRBJ1-6	CASSSGGQGGPLHF
TRBV11-2	TRBJ2-1	CASSSGRGRGQGANEQFF
TRBV3-1/TRBV3-2	TRBJ1-5	CASSIQGDQPQHF
TRBV18	TRBJ2-6	CASSPLGQGTSGANVLTF
TRBV12-3/TRBV12-4	TRBJ1-2	CASSLQGSGYTF
TRBV2	TRBJ2-7	CASGVRVYEQYF
TRBV28	TRBJ1-2	CASMIQGSHGYTF
TRBV5-1	TRBJ2-6	CASSRGQGANSGANVLTF
TRBV6-6	TRBJ1-1	CASSSEGNTEAFF
TRBV28	TRBJ1-4	CASRSGGHNEKLFF
TRBV4-3	TRBJ1-4	CASSQAARTGSYEKLFF
TRBV24-1	TRBJ1-1	CATSEGRVAFF
TRBV7-2	TRBJ2-7	CASSLAGQGVAEQYF
TRBV19	TRBJ1-6	CASRQEGNSPLHF
TRBV5-1	TRBJ2-3	CASSPTLDTQYF
TRBV5-1	TRBJ2-3	CASSTMTSGSRLFLDTQYF
TRBV30	TRBJ1-2	CAWSVPSDRRSYTF
TRBV2	TRBJ2-3	CASSEGGRLAGGATPDTQYF
TRBV11-2	TRBJ1-4	CASSFGSMDEKLFF
TRBV11-2	TRBJ1-5	CASSTGQVSNQPQHF
TRBV9	TRBJ2-5	CASSVEEGRASGGKGALETQYF
TRBV7-9	TRBJ2-1	CASSSSTSGSYNEQFF
TRBV11-3	TRBJ1-1	CASSLGYRAEAFF
TRBV19	TRBJ1-1	CASTVVAGNTEAFF
TRBV6-2/TRBV6-3	TRBJ1-5	CASSSRTGVFSQPQHF
TRBV4-3	TRBJ2-7	CASSQDSPGTSGGPGGSYEQYF
TRBV11-2	TRBJ1-4	CASSLWGPEKLFF
TRBV6-5	TRBJ1-1	CASGRQGAWWTEAFF
TRBV5-6	TRBJ2-1	CASRLAGDTNEQFF
TRBV5-4	TRBJ2-5	CASSTSRGGFQETQYF